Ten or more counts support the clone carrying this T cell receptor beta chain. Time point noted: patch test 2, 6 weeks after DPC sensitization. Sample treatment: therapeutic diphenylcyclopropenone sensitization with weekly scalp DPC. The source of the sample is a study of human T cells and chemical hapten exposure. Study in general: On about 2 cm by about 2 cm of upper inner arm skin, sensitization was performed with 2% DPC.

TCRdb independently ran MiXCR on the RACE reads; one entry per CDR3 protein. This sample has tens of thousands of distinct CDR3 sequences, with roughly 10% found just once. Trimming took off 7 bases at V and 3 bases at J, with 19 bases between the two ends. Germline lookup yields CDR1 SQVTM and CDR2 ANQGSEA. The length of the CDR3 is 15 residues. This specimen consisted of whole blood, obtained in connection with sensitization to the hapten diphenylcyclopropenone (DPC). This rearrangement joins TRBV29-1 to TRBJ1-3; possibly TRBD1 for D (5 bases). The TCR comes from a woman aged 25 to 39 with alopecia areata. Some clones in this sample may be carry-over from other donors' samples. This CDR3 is CSAKTRDRFGNTIYF. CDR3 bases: TGCAGCGCCAAGACCCGGGACCGATTTGGAAACACCATATATTTT.